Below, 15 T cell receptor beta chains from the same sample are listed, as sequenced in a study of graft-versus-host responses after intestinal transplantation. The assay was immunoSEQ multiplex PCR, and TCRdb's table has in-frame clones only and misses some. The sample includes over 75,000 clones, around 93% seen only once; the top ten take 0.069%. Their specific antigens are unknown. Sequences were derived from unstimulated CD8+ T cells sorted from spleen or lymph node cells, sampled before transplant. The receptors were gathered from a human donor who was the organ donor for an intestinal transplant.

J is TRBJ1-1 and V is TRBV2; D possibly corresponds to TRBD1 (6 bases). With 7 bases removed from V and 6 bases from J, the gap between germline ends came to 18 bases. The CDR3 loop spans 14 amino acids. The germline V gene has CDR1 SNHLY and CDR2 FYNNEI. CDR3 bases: TGTGCCAGCATTATAACAGGGTTGGAATCTGAAGCTTTCTTT. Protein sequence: CASIITGLESEAFF.

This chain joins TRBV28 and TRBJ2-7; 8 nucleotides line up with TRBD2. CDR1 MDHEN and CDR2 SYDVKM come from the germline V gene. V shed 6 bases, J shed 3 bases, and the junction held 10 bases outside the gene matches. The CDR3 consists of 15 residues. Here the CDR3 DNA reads TGTGCCAGCAGCCCGGGACTAGTCTTCGGCTACGAGCAGTACTTC. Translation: CASSPGLVFGYEQYF.

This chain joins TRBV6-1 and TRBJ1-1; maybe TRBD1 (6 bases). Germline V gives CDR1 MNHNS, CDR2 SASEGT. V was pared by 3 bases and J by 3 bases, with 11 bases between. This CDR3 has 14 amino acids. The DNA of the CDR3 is TGTGCCAGCAGTGAGTTTTGGACAGACACTGAAGCTTTCTTT. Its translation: CASSEFWTDTEAFF.

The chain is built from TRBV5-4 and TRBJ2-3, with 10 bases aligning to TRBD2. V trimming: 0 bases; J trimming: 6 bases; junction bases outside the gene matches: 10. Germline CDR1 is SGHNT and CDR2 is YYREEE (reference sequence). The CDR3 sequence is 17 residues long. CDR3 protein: CASSLGLAGGPWDTQYF. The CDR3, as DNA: TGTGCCAGCAGCTTGGGGTTAGCGGGGGGTCCTTGGGATACGCAGTATTTT.

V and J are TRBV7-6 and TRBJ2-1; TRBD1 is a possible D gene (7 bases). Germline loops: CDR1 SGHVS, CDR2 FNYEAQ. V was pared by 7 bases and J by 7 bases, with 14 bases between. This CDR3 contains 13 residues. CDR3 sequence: CASKQGGGNEQFF. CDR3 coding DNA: TGTGCCAGCAAGCAGGGGGGAGGAAATGAGCAGTTCTTC.

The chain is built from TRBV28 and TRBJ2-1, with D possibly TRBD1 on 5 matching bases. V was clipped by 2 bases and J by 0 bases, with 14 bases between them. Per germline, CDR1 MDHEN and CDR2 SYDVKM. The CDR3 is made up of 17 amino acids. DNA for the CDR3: TGTGCCAGCAGTTTACCCCTGGGGCGGAGCTCCTACAATGAGCAGTTCTTC. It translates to CASSLPLGRSSYNEQFF.

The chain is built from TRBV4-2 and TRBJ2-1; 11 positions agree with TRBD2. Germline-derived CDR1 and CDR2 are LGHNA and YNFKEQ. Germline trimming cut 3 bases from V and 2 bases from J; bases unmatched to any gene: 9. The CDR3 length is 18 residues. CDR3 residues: CASSHLTSGNLPYNEQFF. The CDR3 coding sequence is TGTGCCAGCAGCCACCTGACTAGCGGGAATCTCCCCTACAATGAGCAGTTCTTC.

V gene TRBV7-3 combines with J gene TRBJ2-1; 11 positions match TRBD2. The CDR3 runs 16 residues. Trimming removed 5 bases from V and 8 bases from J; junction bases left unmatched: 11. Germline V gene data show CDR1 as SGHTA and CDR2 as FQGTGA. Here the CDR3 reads CASSPSVAGGLDEQFF. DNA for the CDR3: TGTGCCAGCAGCCCAAGCGTAGCGGGAGGGCTGGATGAGCAGTTCTTC.

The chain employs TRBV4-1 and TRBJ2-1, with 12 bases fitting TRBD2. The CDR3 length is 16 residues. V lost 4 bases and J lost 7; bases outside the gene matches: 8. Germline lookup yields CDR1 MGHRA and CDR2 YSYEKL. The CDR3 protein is CASSRAGLAGSNEQFF. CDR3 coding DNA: TGCGCCAGCAGCCGAGCTGGACTAGCGGGATCTAATGAGCAGTTCTTC.

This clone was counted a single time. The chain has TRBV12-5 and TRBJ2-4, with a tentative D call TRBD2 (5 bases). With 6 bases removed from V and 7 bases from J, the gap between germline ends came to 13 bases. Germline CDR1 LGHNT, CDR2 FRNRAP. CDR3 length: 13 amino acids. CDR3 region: CASGAGDLNIQYF. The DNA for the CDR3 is TGTGCTAGTGGGGCCGGGGATCTTAACATTCAGTACTTC.

CDR3 sequence reads: CASSVEGRQHEKLFF. The CDR3 DNA reads TGTGCCAGCAGCGTAGAGGGCAGACAGCATGAAAAACTGTTTTTT. This chain links TRBV9 with TRBJ1-4; possibly TRBD1 for D (5 bases). The germline V gene encodes CDR1 SGDLS and CDR2 YYNGEE. The V end lost 0 bases, the J end lost 6 bases, and 12 bases lay between the germline ends. The CDR3 is 15 residues long.

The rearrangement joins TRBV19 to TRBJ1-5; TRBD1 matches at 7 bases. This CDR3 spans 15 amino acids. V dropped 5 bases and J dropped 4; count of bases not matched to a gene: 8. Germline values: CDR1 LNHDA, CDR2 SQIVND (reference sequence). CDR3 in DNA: TGTGCCAGTAGTGCCTGGGACAGTGGAAATCAGCCCCAGCATTTT. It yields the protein CASSAWDSGNQPQHF.

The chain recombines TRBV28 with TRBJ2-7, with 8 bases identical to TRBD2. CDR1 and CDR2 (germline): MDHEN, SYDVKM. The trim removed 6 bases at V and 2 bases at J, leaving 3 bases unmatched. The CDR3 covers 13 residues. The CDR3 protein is CASRLAGTYEQYF. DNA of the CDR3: TGTGCCAGCAGATTAGCGGGAACCTACGAGCAGTACTTC.

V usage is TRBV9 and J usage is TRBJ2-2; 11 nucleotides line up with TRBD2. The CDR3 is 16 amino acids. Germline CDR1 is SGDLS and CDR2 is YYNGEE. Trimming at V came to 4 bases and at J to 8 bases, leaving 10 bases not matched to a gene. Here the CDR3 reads CASSPSVAGGPGELFF. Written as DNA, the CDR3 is TGTGCCAGCAGCCCCAGCGTAGCGGGGGGGCCTGGGGAGCTGTTTTTT.

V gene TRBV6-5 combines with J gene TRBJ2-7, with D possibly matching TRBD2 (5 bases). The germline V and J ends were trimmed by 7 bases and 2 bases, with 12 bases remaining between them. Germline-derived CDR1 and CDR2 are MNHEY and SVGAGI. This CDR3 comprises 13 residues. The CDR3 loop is CASISAGAYEQYF. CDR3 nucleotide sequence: TGTGCCAGCATCTCCGCCGGGGCCTACGAGCAGTACTTC.